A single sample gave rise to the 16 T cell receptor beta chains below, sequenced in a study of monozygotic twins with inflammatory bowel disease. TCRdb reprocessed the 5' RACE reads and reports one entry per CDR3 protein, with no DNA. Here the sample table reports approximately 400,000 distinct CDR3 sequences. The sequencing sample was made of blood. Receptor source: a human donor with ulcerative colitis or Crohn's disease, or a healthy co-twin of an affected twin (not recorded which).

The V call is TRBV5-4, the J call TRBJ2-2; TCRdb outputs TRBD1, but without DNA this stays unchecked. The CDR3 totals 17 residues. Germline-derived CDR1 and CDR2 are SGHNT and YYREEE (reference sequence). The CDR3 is CASSDDPGGGNTGELFF.

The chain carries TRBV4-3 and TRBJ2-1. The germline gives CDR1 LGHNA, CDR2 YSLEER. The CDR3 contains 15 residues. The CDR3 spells CASSQGAGLFNEQFF.

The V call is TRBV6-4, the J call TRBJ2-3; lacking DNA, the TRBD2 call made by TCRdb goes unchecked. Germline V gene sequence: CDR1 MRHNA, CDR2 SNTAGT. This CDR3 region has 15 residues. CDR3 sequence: CASSAGFGLTDTQYF.

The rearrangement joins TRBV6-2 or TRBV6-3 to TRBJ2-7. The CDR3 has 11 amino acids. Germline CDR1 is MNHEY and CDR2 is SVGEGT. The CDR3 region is CASSRNYEQYF.

CDR3 protein: CASSYVGLAVDTQYF. The chain links TRBV6-5 to TRBJ2-3; TCRdb calls TRBD2, which cannot be checked without DNA. Germline values: CDR1 MNHEY, CDR2 SVGAGI. This CDR3 is 15 amino acids long.

CDR3 in amino acids: CASSIDLRANYGYTF. J is TRBJ1-2 and V is TRBV19. The CDR3 contains 15 residues. Germline assignment: CDR1 LNHDA and CDR2 SQIVND (reference sequence).

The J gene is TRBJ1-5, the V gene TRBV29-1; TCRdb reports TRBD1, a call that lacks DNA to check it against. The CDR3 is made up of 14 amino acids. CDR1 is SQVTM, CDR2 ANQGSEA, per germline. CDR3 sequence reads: CSVQDSSSNQPQHF.

The CDR3 reads CASSFQGAIGELFF. The rearrangement uses TRBV5-5 and TRBJ2-2; checking the TCRdb D call of TRBD1 is not possible without DNA. This CDR3 is built from 14 residues. In germline, CDR1 is SGHKS, CDR2 YYEKEE (reference sequence).

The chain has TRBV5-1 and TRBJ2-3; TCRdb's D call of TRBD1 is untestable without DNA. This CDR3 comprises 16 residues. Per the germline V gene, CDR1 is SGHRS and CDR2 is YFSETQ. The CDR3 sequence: CASSGGGTAFKDTQYF.

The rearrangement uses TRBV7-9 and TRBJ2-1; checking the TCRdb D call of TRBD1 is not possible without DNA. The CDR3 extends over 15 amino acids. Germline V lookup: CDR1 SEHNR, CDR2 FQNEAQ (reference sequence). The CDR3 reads CASSLSGFDYNEQFF.

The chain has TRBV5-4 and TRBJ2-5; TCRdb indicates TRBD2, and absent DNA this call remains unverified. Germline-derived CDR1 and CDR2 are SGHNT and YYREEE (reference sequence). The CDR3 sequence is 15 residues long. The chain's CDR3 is CASSLVAGGDETQYF.

This CDR3 reads CASSQAAYGYTF. The V call is TRBV14, the J call TRBJ1-2. The CDR3 covers 12 residues. The germline V gene encodes CDR1 SGHDN and CDR2 FVKESK.

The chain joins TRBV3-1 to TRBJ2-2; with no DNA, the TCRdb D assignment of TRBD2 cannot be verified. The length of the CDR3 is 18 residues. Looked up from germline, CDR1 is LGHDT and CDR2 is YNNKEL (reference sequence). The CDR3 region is CASSQEPAGGLSTGELFF.

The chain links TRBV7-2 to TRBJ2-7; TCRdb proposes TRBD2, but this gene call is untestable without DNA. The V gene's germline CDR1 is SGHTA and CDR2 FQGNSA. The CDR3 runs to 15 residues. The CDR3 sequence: CASSLRLAGTGEQYF.

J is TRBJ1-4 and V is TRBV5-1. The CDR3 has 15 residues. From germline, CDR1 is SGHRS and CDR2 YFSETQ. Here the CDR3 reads CASSLDPQPAEKLFF.

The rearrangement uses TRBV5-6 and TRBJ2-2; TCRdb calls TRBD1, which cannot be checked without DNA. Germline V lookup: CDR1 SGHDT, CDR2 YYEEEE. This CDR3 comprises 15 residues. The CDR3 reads CASSFGQRGAGELFF.